The 26 T cell receptor beta chains presented below share a single source sample, sequenced in a study of early stage breast cancer tumors. Libraries were prepared by immunoSEQ multiplex PCR; TCRdb keeps only in-frame clonotypes and omits some of them. The table includes fewer than 90,000 clones, approximately 79% detected once. The sequencing input was blood. The receptor set was obtained from a person between 55 and 69 years old with breast cancer.

The chain combines TRBV5-1 with TRBJ2-4, with a weak D call TRBD1 (6 bases). Germline V gives CDR1 SGHRS, CDR2 YFSETQ. The CDR3 loop spans 13 amino acids. V was pared by 2 bases and J by 8 bases, with 11 bases between. CDR3 region: CASSLQGGDIQYF. In DNA, the CDR3 is TGCGCCAGCAGCTTACAGGGTGGGGACATTCAGTACTTC.

The rearrangement joins TRBV19 to TRBJ1-1, with D hard to call. Germline CDR1 and CDR2: LNHDA and SQIVND (reference sequence). CDR3 length: 13 residues. Trimming cost V 3 bases and J 1 base, with 6 bases left between them. The CDR3 DNA is TGTGCCAGTAGTATTGGTAAGAACACTGAAGCTTTCTTT. It codes for CASSIGKNTEAFF.

The chain employs TRBV19 and TRBJ1-5; no definite D call. This CDR3 is 12 amino acids long. The V gene lost 6 bases and the J gene lost 5 bases, with 8 bases spanning the gap. The germline gives CDR1 LNHDA, CDR2 SQIVND (reference sequence). The CDR3 coding sequence is TGTGCCAGTAGGGACGGTCATCAGCCCCAGCATTTT. This translates into CASRDGHQPQHF.

This clone was recorded only once. DNA for the CDR3: TGCGCCAGCTCCGAAGGTTCAGGGACTGAAGCTTTCTTT. Translating gives CASSEGSGTEAFF. The chain couples TRBV5-1 to TRBJ1-1; D might be TRBD1 (5 bases). V lost 7 bases, J lost 5 bases, and 15 bases lay in between. Per the germline V gene, CDR1 is SGHRS and CDR2 is YFSETQ. The CDR3 extends over 13 amino acids.

This clone has just one count. The rearrangement uses TRBV27 and TRBJ2-3, with 7 nucleotides matching TRBD2. The V and J ends lost 2 bases and 0 bases, in that order; junction bases with no gene match: 5. This CDR3 comprises 16 residues. The germline gives CDR1 MNHEY, CDR2 SMNVEV (reference sequence). CDR3 in DNA: TGTGCCAGCAGTTTAGCGGGGGACGGAAGCACAGATACGCAGTATTTT. Protein sequence: CASSLAGDGSTDTQYF.

The chain employs TRBV9 and TRBJ2-1, with 12 bases matching TRBD2. The V and J ends lost 4 bases and 8 bases, in that order; junction bases with no gene match: 7. The CDR3 totals 15 residues. Germline CDR1 is SGDLS and CDR2 is YYNGEE. The CDR3 loop reads CASSRASGRADEQFF. The CDR3 DNA reads as TGTGCCAGCAGCCGGGCTAGCGGGAGGGCAGATGAGCAGTTCTTC.

A note on this clone: Other DNA sequences in the same sample also yield this CDR3. The V gene is TRBV6-5, the J gene TRBJ1-2; D unresolved. CDR3 length: 14 amino acids. Germline V gene lookup returns CDR1 MNHEY and CDR2 SVGAGI. V lost 0 bases to trimming and J lost 6 bases, with 11 bases between them. CDR3 coding DNA: TGTGCCAGCAGTTACTCCCTCCACGGTGATGGCTACACCTTC. Amino acids: CASSYSLHGDGYTF.

The chain recombines TRBV19 with TRBJ1-2; D gene uncertain. The CDR3 has 13 amino acids. V lost 3 bases, J lost 2 bases, and 7 bases lay in between. Germline V CDR1 and CDR2: LNHDA, SQIVND (reference sequence). CDR3 region: CASSMGRNYGYTF. The CDR3 coding sequence is TGTGCCAGTAGTATGGGGAGAAACTATGGCTACACCTTC.

This clone showed up just once. This chain uses TRBV2 with TRBJ2-3; maybe TRBD1 (6 bases). This CDR3 spans 13 amino acids. The germline V and J ends were trimmed by 7 bases and 4 bases, with 12 bases remaining between them. Germline loops: CDR1 SNHLY, CDR2 FYNNEI. The CDR3 DNA reads as TGTGCCAGCACCGGGACAAGGGCAGATACGCAGTATTTT. Amino acid sequence: CASTGTRADTQYF.

CDR3 protein: CASQATGGTGELFF. DNA for the CDR3: TGTGCCTCCCAAGCCACAGGCGGCACCGGGGAGCTGTTTTTT. The rearrangement uses TRBV15 and TRBJ2-2; D may be TRBD1 (5 bases). The CDR3 spans 14 residues. Germline V lookup: CDR1 LNHNV, CDR2 YYDKDF (reference sequence). The V and J ends lost 11 bases and 4 bases respectively, with 17 bases between them.

This clone was counted only a few times. The CDR3 loop reads CASSPRTSGTYNEQFF. The CDR3, as DNA: TGTGCCAGCTCACCTCGGACTAGCGGGACCTACAATGAGCAGTTCTTC. The chain is built from TRBV18 and TRBJ2-1, with 12 bases matching TRBD2. There are 16 residues in the CDR3. Germline CDR1 is KGHSH and CDR2 is LQKENI. Losses at the gene ends were 3 bases for V and 2 bases for J; bases not matched to a gene: 2.

The chain is built from TRBV5-4 and TRBJ2-1; 8 bases align to TRBD1. The germline gives CDR1 SGHNT, CDR2 YYREEE (reference sequence). The CDR3 has 15 amino acids. V lost 1 base, J lost 6 bases, and 6 bases stayed unmatched. CDR3 amino acids: CASSLRQGAVNEQFF. CDR3 bases: TGTGCCAGCAGCTTGCGGCAGGGGGCGGTCAATGAGCAGTTCTTC.

The CDR3, as DNA: TGTGCCAGCACCGATGGGGTGAGGGACGGGAAACTGTTTTTT. Its translation: CASTDGVRDGKLFF. The chain recombines TRBV6-6 with TRBJ1-4; TRBD1 is a possible D gene (5 bases). The germline gives CDR1 MNHNY, CDR2 SVGAGI (reference sequence). V lost 7 bases and J 11 bases, leaving 20 bases between the germline ends. This CDR3 has 14 amino acids.

This clone has just one count. The chain has TRBV6-4 and TRBJ2-3; either TRBD1 or TRBD2 may fit D (5 bases each). Germline CDR1 MRHNA, CDR2 SNTAGT. The V and J ends lost 6 bases and 1 base respectively, with 14 bases between them. The CDR3 loop spans 15 amino acids. The chain's CDR3 is CASSRGSGGTDTQYF. The CDR3 coding sequence is TGTGCCAGCAGCCGGGGCAGCGGAGGCACAGATACGCAGTATTTT.

V gene TRBV9 combines with J gene TRBJ2-2; D ambiguous. This CDR3 has 12 amino acids. CDR1 SGDLS and CDR2 YYNGEE come from the germline V gene. V gave up 0 bases and J gave up 6 bases, with 3 bases separating them. The CDR3 bases are TGTGCCAGCAGCGTAGGCCCCGGGGAGCTGTTTTTT. Protein sequence: CASSVGPGELFF.

The V call is TRBV5-1, the J call TRBJ1-3; 8 positions agree with TRBD1. Germline CDR1 is SGHRS and CDR2 is YFSETQ. This CDR3 has 14 residues. With V trimmed by 0 bases and J by 8 bases, 4 bases remained unmatched. This chain's CDR3 is CASSLVQGADTIYF. CDR3 nucleotides: TGCGCCAGCAGCTTGGTTCAGGGGGCCGACACCATATATTTT.

This sequence joins TRBV18 and TRBJ2-5; weak D call: TRBD2 (6 bases). The CDR3 is made up of 14 amino acids. Germline V CDR1 and CDR2: KGHSH, LQKENI. Trimming removed 2 bases from V and 2 bases from J, with 9 bases in between. The CDR3 region is CASSPLADQETQYF. As DNA, the CDR3 is TGTGCCAGCTCACCATTAGCGGATCAAGAGACCCAGTACTTC. Full variable domain (rest looked up from reference TRBV18 and TRBJ2-5): NAGVMQNPRHLVRRRGQEARLRCSPMKGHSHVYWYRQLPEEGLKFMVYLQKENIIDESGMPKERFSAEFPKEGPSILRIQQVVRGDSAAYFCASSPLADQETQYFGPGTRLLVL.

CDR3 DNA: TGCGCCAGCAGCTTGGCGGGACCGGCGGAAAAACTGTTTTTT. Its translation: CASSLAGPAEKLFF. The chain recombines TRBV5-1 with TRBJ1-4, with D possibly TRBD1 on 5 matching bases. Germline lookup yields CDR1 SGHRS and CDR2 YFSETQ. The CDR3 covers 14 residues. Between the trimmed V and J ends, which lost 0 bases and 8 bases, there was a span of 11 bases.

The chain couples TRBV6-5 to TRBJ1-2, with 7 bases aligning to TRBD1. The CDR3 is 15 residues long. Unmatched junction bases numbered 11, after V lost 5 bases and J lost 5 bases. CDR1 and CDR2 from the germline V gene are MNHEY and SVGAGI. CDR3 sequence reads: CASSRTGRGAYGYTF. The CDR3, as DNA: TGTGCCAGCAGTAGGACAGGCAGGGGGGCTTATGGCTACACCTTC.

This chain connects TRBV7-9 to TRBJ1-4; 7 bases match TRBD1. Trimming took 5 bases from V and 7 from J; bases not matched to a gene: 10. CDR3 length: 15 residues. Germline assignment: CDR1 SEHNR and CDR2 FQNEAQ (reference sequence). The CDR3 reads CASSQGTGVGEKLFF. The CDR3 nucleotides are TGTGCCAGCAGCCAAGGAACAGGGGTGGGTGAAAAACTGTTTTTT. Drawing the rest from reference TRBV7-9 and TRBJ1-4, the complete variable domain is DTGVSQNPRHKITKRGQNVTFRCDPISEHNRLYWYRQTLGQGPEFLTYFQNEAQLEKSRLLSDRFSAERPKGSFSTLEIQRTEQGDSAMYLCASSQGTGVGEKLFFGSGTQLSVL.

This clone was counted a single time. V is TRBV5-6 and J is TRBJ2-3; D gene unclear. Germline V gives CDR1 SGHDT, CDR2 YYEEEE. V was clipped by 3 bases and J by 5 bases, with 4 bases between them. The CDR3 sequence is 11 residues long. The CDR3 reads CASSSQDTQYF. Written as DNA, the CDR3 is TGTGCCAGCAGCTCGCAAGATACGCAGTATTTT.

The genes are TRBV5-1 and TRBJ2-5; a possible D gene is TRBD1 (5 bases). Trimming took off 4 bases at V and 3 bases at J, with 13 bases between the two ends. Germline loops: CDR1 SGHRS, CDR2 YFSETQ. The CDR3 has 14 amino acids. The chain's CDR3 is CASSPLDREETQYF. The CDR3 bases are TGCGCCAGCAGCCCCCTCGACAGAGAAGAGACCCAGTACTTC.

A single count supports this clone. The chain recombines TRBV29-1 with TRBJ2-7, with 10 bases matching TRBD2. CDR1 and CDR2 (germline): SQVTM, ANQGSEA. J lost 6 bases, V lost 7 bases, and 3 bases had no gene match. The CDR3 covers 11 residues. CDR3 nucleotide sequence: TGCAGCGCGGGACTAGCGAGCGAGCAGTACTTC. Its translation is CSAGLASEQYF.

The rearrangement links TRBV28 to TRBJ1-5, with D tentatively TRBD1 (6 bases). This CDR3 contains 17 residues. Germline CDR1 MDHEN, CDR2 SYDVKM. V lost 0 bases to trimming and J lost 0 bases, with 12 bases between them. The DNA of the CDR3 is TGTGCCAGCAGTTTATGGTCGGGACACCCTAGCAATCAGCCCCAGCATTTT. The encoded protein is CASSLWSGHPSNQPQHF. The full variable domain, rest sourced from reference TRBV28 and TRBJ1-5, is DVKVTQSSRYLVKRTGEKVFLECVQDMDHENMFWYRQDPGLGLRLIYFSYDVKMKEKGDIPEGYSVSREKKERFSLILESASTNQTSMYLCASSLWSGHPSNQPQHFGDGTRLSIL.

The chain's CDR3 is CASKSQGDSYEQYF. The DNA of the CDR3 is TGTGCCAGCAAGTCGCAGGGCGACTCCTACGAGCAGTACTTC. The V call is TRBV2, the J call TRBJ2-7; maybe TRBD1 (5 bases). The V gene lost 7 bases and the J gene lost 0 bases, with 13 bases spanning the gap. The CDR3 length is 14 residues. CDR1 is SNHLY and CDR2 is FYNNEI in the germline V gene.

The V call is TRBV6-5, the J call TRBJ2-1, with D uncertain. Germline V gene data show CDR1 as MNHEY and CDR2 as SVGAGI. The CDR3 extends over 15 amino acids. The V end was cut by 5 bases, the J end by 3 bases, with 14 bases between. The CDR3 DNA reads as TGTGCCAGCAGTCCACTCGGCCAGGTCTACAATGAGCAGTTCTTC. As protein: CASSPLGQVYNEQFF.